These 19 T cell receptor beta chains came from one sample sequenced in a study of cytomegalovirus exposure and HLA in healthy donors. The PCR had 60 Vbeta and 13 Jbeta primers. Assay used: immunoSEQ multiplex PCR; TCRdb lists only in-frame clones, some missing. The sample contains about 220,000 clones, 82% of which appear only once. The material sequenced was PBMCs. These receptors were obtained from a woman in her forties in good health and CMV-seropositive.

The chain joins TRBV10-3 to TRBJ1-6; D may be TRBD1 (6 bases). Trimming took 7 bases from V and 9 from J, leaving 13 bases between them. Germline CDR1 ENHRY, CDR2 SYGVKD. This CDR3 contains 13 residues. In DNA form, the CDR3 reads TGTGCCATCATGGCAGGGGAGTCTTCACCCCTCCACTTT. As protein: CAIMAGESSPLHF.

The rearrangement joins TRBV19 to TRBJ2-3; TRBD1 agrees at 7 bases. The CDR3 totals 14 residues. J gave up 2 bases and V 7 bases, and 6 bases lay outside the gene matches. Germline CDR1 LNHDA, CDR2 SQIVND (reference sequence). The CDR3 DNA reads TGTGCCAGTATCCCGACAGGGTCCACAGATACGCAGTATTTT. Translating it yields CASIPTGSTDTQYF.

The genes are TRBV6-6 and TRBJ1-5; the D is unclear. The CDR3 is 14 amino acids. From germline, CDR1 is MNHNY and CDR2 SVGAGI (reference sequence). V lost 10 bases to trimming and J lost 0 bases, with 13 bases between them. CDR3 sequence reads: CATRVRGSNQPQHF. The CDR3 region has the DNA TGTGCCACCCGGGTACGGGGTAGCAATCAGCCCCAGCATTTT.

Here the CDR3 reads CASSPRVQGYGYTF. CDR3 nucleotides: TGTGCCAGCAGCCCTCGGGTACAGGGGTACGGCTACACCTTC. This chain connects TRBV7-6 to TRBJ1-2; 7 positions agree with TRBD1. This CDR3 is 14 amino acids long. The V segment lost 5 bases and the J segment 8 bases; nucleotides outside the gene matches: 11. Germline V CDR1 and CDR2: SGHVS, FNYEAQ.

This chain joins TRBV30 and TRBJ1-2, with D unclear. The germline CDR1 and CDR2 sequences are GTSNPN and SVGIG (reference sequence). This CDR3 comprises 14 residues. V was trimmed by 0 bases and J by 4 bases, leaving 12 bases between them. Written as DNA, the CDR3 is TGTGCCTGGAGTGTGGTCAGACTTTCCTATGGCTACACCTTC. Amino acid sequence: CAWSVVRLSYGYTF. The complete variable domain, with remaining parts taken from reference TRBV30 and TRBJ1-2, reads SQTIHQWPATLVQPVGSPLSLECTVEGTSNPNLYWYRQAAGRGLQLLFYSVGIGQISSEVPQNLSASRPQDRQFILSSKKLLLSDSGFYLCAWSVVRLSYGYTFGSGTRLTVV.

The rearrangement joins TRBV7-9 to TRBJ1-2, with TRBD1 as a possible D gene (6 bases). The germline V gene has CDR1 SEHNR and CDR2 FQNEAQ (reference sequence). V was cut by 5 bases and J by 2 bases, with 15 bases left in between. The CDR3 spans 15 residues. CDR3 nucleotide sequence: TGTGCCAGCAGCCGCCTGGACAGTTCCAACTATGGCTACACCTTC. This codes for CASSRLDSSNYGYTF.

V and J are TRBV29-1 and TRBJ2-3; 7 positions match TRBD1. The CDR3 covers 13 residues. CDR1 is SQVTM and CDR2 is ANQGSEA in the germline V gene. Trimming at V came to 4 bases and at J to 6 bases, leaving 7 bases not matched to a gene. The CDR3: CSVATGVGDTQYF. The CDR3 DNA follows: TGCAGCGTTGCCACAGGGGTCGGGGATACGCAGTATTTT.

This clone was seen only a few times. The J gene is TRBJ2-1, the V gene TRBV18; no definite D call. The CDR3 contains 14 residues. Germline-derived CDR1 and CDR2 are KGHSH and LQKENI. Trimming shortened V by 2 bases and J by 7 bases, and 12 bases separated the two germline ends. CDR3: CASSPSQAGNEQFF. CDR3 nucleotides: TGTGCCAGCTCACCAAGCCAGGCTGGGAATGAGCAGTTCTTC.

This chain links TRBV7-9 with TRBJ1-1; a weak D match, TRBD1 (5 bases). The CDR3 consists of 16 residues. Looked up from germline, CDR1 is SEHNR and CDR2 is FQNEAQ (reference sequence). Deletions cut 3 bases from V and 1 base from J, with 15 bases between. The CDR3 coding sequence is TGTGCCAGCAGCTTGGGGGGGGGACGGGGGAACACTGAAGCTTTCTTT. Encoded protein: CASSLGGGRGNTEAFF.

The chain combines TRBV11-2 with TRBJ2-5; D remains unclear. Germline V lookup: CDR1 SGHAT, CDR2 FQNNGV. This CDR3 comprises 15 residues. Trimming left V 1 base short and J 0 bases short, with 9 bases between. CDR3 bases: TGTGCCAGCAGCTTAGGAGCTGGGCACCAAGAGACCCAGTACTTC. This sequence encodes CASSLGAGHQETQYF. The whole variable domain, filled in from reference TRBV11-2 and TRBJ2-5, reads EAGVAQSPRYKIIEKRQSVAFWCNPISGHATLYWYQQILGQGPKLLIQFQNNGVVDDSQLPKDRFSAERLKGVDSTLKIQPAKLEDSAVYLCASSLGAGHQETQYFGPGTRLLVL.

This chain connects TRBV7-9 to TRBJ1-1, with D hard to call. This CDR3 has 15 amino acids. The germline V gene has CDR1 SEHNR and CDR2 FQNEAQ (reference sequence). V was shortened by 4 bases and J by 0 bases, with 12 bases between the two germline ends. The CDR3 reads CASSSGTHMNTEAFF. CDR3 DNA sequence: TGTGCCAGCAGCTCGGGTACGCACATGAACACTGAAGCTTTCTTT.

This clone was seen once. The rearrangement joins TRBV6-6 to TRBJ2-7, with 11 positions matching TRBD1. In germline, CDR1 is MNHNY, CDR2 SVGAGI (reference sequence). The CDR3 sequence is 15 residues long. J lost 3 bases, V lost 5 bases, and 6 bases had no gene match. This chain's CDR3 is CASSTRTGGFYEQYF. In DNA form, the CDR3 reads TGTGCCAGCAGTACCAGGACAGGGGGCTTCTACGAGCAGTACTTC.

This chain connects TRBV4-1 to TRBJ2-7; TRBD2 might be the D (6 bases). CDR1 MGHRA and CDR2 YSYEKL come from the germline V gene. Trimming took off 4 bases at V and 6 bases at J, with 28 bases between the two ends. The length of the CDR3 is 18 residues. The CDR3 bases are TGCGCCAGCAGCCCGGAGGGAGTTTTTAGATCCGGATCGTCCGAGCAGTACTTC. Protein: CASSPEGVFRSGSSEQYF.

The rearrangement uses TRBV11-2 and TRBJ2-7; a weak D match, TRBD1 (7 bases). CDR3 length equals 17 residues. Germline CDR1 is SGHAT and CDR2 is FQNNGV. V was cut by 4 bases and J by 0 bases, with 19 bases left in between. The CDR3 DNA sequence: TGTGCCAGCAGCTCACACGCGCAGGGGGGACGCTCCTACGAGCAGTACTTC. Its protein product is CASSSHAQGGRSYEQYF.

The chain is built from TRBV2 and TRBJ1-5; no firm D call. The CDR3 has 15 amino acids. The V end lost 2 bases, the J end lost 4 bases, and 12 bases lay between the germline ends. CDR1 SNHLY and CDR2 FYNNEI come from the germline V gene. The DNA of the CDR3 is TGTGCCAGCAGTGAAATGCATACCCTAAATCAGCCCCAGCATTTT. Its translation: CASSEMHTLNQPQHF.

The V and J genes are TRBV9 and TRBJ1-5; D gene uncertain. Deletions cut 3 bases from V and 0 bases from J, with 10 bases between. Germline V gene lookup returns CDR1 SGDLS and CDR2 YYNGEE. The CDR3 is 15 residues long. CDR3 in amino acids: CASSATPDSNQPQHF. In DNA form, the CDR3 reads TGTGCCAGCAGCGCCACACCAGATAGCAATCAGCCCCAGCATTTT.

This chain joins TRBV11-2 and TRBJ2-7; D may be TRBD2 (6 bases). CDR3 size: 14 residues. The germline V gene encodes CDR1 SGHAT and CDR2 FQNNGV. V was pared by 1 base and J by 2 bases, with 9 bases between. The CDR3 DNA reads TGTGCCAGCAGCTTAGGGGCGGGGACCTACGAGCAGTACTTC. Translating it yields CASSLGAGTYEQYF.

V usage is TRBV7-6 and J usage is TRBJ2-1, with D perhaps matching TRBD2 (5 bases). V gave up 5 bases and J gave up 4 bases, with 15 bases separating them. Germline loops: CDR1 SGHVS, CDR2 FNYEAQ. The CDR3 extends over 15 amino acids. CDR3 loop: CASSVGHGEYNEQFF. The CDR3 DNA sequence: TGTGCCAGCAGCGTGGGCCACGGGGAGTACAATGAGCAGTTCTTC.

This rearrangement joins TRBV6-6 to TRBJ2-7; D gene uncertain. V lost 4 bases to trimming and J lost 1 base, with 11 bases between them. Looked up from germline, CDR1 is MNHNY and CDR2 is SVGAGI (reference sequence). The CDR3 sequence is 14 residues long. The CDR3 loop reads CASSLSLVSYEQYF. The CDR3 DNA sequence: TGTGCCAGCAGTTTAAGTCTAGTGTCCTACGAGCAGTACTTC.